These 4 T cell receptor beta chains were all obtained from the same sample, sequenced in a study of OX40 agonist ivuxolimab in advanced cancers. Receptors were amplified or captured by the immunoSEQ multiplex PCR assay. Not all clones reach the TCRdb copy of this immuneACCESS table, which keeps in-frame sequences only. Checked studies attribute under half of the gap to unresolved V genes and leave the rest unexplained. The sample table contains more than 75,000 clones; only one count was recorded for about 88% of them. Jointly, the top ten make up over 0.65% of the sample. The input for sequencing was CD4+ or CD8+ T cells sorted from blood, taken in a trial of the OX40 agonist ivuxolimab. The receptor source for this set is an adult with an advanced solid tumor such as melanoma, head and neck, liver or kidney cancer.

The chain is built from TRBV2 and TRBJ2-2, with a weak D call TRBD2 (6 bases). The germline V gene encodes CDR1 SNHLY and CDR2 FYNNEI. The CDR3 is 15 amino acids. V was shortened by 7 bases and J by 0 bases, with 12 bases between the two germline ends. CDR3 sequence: CASIAGTANTGELFF. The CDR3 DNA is TGTGCCAGCATCGCGGGGACCGCGAACACCGGGGAGCTGTTTTTT.

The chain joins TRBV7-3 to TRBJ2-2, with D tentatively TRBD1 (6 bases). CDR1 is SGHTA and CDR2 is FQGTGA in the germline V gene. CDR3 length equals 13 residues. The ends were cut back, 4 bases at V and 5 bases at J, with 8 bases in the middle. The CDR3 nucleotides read TGTGCCAGCAGCTGGACAGCTACCGGGGAGCTGTTTTTT. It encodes CASSWTATGELFF.

As DNA, the CDR3 is TGTGCCAGCAGAGGGGAAGAGAACACTGAAGCTTTCTTT. Protein: CASRGEENTEAFF. The V call is TRBV21-1, the J call TRBJ1-1; the table assigns TRBD1, which was not confirmed against the DNA. TRBV21-1 is a pseudogene. The CDR3 runs to 13 residues.

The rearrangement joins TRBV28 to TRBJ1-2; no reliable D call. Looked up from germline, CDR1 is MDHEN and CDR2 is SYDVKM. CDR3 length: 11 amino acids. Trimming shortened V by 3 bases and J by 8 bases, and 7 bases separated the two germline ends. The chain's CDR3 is CASSFADGYTF. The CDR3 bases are TGTGCCAGCAGTTTCGCGGACGGCTACACCTTC.